Each of the 10 T cell receptor beta chains below was sequenced from the same sample in a study of T cells in Graves' hyperthyroidism and ophthalmopathy (dated by TCRdb to about 2019). The library was obtained by multiplex PCR. The data were produced on an Illumina HiSeq 2000. The TCR beta CDR3 regions were amplified from the RNA transcripts. A first-round RT-PCR of the TCR CDR3 used the HTBI primer set with the Qiagen OneStep RT-PCR kit. TCRdb handled the public reads itself, with Q25 trimming in fastp and clone calling in MiXCR, and kept productive beta chains. Identical CDR3 protein sequences are pooled into one entry, listed with their most common genes and DNA. This sample is represented by approximately 710,000 distinct CDR3 sequences; about 18% of them were singletons. The top ten clonotypes cover 15% to 17% of the sample. The specimen sequenced was blood. Receptors were obtained from a man aged 50 to 60 with Graves' hyperthyroidism.

The chain couples TRBV20-1 to TRBJ2-7; D is ambiguous. Trimming removed 3 bases at V and 0 bases at J, with 9 bases between. This CDR3 is built from 13 residues. In germline, CDR1 is DFQATT, CDR2 SNEGSKA (reference sequence). In DNA form, the CDR3 reads TGCAGTGCTAGGGCCCCCAGCTCCTACGAGCAGTACTTC. This sequence encodes CSARAPSSYEQYF.

About this clonotype itself: This clone may be a read error of a much larger clone one base away. The chain links TRBV7-9 to TRBJ2-2; TRBD1 is a possible D gene (6 bases). The V gene lost 5 bases and the J gene lost 0 bases, with 10 bases spanning the gap. Per the germline V gene, CDR1 is SEHNR and CDR2 is FQNEAQ (reference sequence). The CDR3 spans 15 residues. The CDR3 DNA is TGTGCCAGCAGCCCGGACAGCGCGAACACCGGGGAGCTGTTTTTT. This translates into CASSPDSANTGELFF.

This clonotype has just a few counts. J is TRBJ1-1 and V is TRBV6-1; TRBD1 matches at 7 bases. The V segment lost 10 bases and the J segment 4 bases; nucleotides outside the gene matches: 9. The germline CDR1 and CDR2 sequences are MNHNS and SASEGT. The CDR3 has 13 amino acids. In nucleotides, the CDR3 is TGTGCCACCCAACAGGGGAGGGTCACTGAAGCTTTCTTT. It codes for CATQQGRVTEAFF.

The V and J genes are TRBV15 and TRBJ1-2, with a tentative D call TRBD1 (5 bases). This CDR3 contains 15 residues. Germline CDR1 is LNHNV and CDR2 is YYDKDF (reference sequence). V was cut by 2 bases and J by 4 bases, with 14 bases left in between. CDR3 protein: CATSRPSGMSYGYTF. The CDR3 DNA reads as TGTGCCACCAGCAGACCTTCAGGGATGAGCTATGGCTACACCTTC.

The chain employs TRBV5-5 and TRBJ1-1; possible D gene TRBD1, 5 bases. From germline, CDR1 is SGHKS and CDR2 YYEKEE (reference sequence). V lost 0 bases to trimming and J lost 6 bases, with 12 bases between them. The CDR3 contains 14 residues. The CDR3 region is CASSLEAGSAEAFF. DNA of the CDR3: TGTGCCAGCAGCTTGGAAGCAGGGAGCGCTGAAGCTTTCTTT.

This clonotype was seen at least ten times. The rearrangement uses TRBV6-1 and TRBJ1-6; D might be TRBD1 (5 bases). Deletions cut 3 bases from V and 6 bases from J, with 9 bases between. The CDR3 extends over 14 amino acids. CDR1 and CDR2 (germline): MNHNS, SASEGT. The chain's CDR3 is CASSEGTANSPLHF. The CDR3 DNA is TGTGCCAGCAGTGAGGGGACCGCTAATTCACCCCTCCACTTT.

This clonotype was counted many times. Written as DNA, the CDR3 is TGTGCCAGTAGTATAACCGCAGGGAGCTCCTACGAGCAGTACTTC. Translated: CASSITAGSSYEQYF. The chain is built from TRBV19 and TRBJ2-7, with D perhaps TRBD1 or TRBD2 (5 bases each). Trimming removed 2 bases from V and 0 bases from J, with 11 bases in between. This CDR3 has 15 residues. Germline CDR1 and CDR2: LNHDA and SQIVND (reference sequence).

Turning to this clonotype: Since a much larger clone is just one base distant, this may be a read error. The V call is TRBV7-2, the J call TRBJ2-7, with a tentative D call TRBD2 (5 bases). Trimming left V 7 bases short and J 2 bases short, with 15 bases between. The CDR3 loop spans 14 amino acids. The germline V gene has CDR1 SGHTA and CDR2 FQGNSA. Here the CDR3 reads CASTPAGGPYEQYF. For the CDR3, the DNA is TGTGCCAGCACCCCTGCAGGAGGACCCTACGAGCAGTACTTC.

This clonotype was seen many times. This chain links TRBV2 with TRBJ2-4, with 8 bases that match TRBD1. The CDR3 is 13 amino acids. Germline V gene lookup returns CDR1 SNHLY and CDR2 FYNNEI. J gave up 7 bases and V 1 base, and 0 bases lay outside the gene matches. The CDR3 coding sequence is TGTGCCAGCAGTGAAGGGACAGGGAACATTCAGTACTTC. This sequence encodes CASSEGTGNIQYF.

This clonotype came up many times. This chain joins TRBV2 and TRBJ2-7; 10 nucleotides align to TRBD2. There are 14 residues in the CDR3. V lost 7 bases to trimming and J lost 6 bases; unmatched junction nucleotides: 9. Per the germline V gene, CDR1 is SNHLY and CDR2 is FYNNEI. Here the CDR3 reads CASTTSGRAGEQYF. The DNA for the CDR3 is TGTGCCAGCACAACCAGCGGGAGGGCCGGCGAGCAGTACTTC. Combining the CDR3 with reference TRBV2 and TRBJ2-7 gives the whole variable domain EPEVTQTPSHQVTQMGQEVILRCVPISNHLYFYWYRQILGQKVEFLVSFYNNEISEKSEIFDDQFSVERPDGSNFTLKIRSTKLEDSAMYFCASTTSGRAGEQYFGPGTRLTVT.